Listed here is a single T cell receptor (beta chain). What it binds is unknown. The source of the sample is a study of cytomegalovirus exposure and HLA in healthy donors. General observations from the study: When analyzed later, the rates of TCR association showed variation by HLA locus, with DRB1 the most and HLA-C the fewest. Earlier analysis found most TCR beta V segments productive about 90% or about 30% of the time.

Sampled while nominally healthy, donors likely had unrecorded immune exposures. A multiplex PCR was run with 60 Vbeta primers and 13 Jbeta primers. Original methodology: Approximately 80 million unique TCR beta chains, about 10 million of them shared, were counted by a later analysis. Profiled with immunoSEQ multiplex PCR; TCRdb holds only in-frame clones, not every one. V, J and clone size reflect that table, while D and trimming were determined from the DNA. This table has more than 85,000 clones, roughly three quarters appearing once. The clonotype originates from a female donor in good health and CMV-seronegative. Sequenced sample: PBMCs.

The CDR3 DNA is TGTGCCAGCAGTTTACGGGACACTGAAGCTTTCTTT. Translated, it gives CASSLRDTEAFF. The chain links TRBV28 to TRBJ1-1, with unresolved D. The CDR3 length is 12 residues. Trimming removed 2 bases from V and 3 bases from J, with 4 bases in between. Germline lookup yields CDR1 MDHEN and CDR2 SYDVKM.